Below, 16 T cell receptor beta chains from the same sample are listed, as sequenced in a study of T-cell reconstitution after alpha-beta-depleted transplantation in children. A library of TCRbeta sequences, prepared with unique molecular identifiers, was generated. TCRdb re-analysed the PCR reads in MiXCR, keeping a single row per CDR3 protein. This sample has about 460,000 distinct CDR3 sequences, with 9.5% to 15% found just once. Sequencing was performed on PBMCs from the stem cell graft donor, taken from the stem cell graft. Receptor source: a human donor who donated a stem cell graft to a child with combined immunodeficiency.

The chain joins TRBV20-1 to TRBJ2-1; no definite D call. The CDR3 sequence is 14 residues long. The V gene lost 3 bases and the J gene lost 5 bases, with 14 bases spanning the gap. Germline values: CDR1 DFQATT, CDR2 SNEGSKA (reference sequence). The CDR3 nucleotides are TGCAGTGCTAGCACAAGCACACCCAACAATGAGCAGTTCTTC. Residues: CSASTSTPNNEQFF.

The chain recombines TRBV3-1 with TRBJ2-7, with TRBD1 matching 7 bases. V was pared by 5 bases and J by 6 bases, with 7 bases of the junction left unmatched. Looked up from germline, CDR1 is LGHDT and CDR2 is YNNKEL (reference sequence). This CDR3 is 13 amino acids long. CDR3 sequence reads: CASSAGQVSEQYF. In DNA, the CDR3 is TGTGCCAGCAGCGCTGGACAGGTATCCGAGCAGTACTTC.

The chain links TRBV9 to TRBJ2-3; possibly TRBD2 for D (5 bases). The ends were cut back, 0 bases at V and 2 bases at J, with 10 bases in the middle. Per the germline V gene, CDR1 is SGDLS and CDR2 is YYNGEE. CDR3 length: 15 amino acids. The CDR3 protein is CASSVDGLTTDTQYF. The CDR3 DNA reads as TGTGCCAGCAGCGTAGATGGACTTACCACAGATACGCAGTATTTT.

Regarding this clonotype: This sequence may be a read error, since a much larger clone differs from it by one base. The rearrangement joins TRBV12-3 or TRBV12-4 to TRBJ2-1; 10 bases are shared with TRBD2. CDR3 size: 15 residues. The CDR3 bases are TGTGCCTGCAGTCCTAGCGGGGGCTGGTACAATGAGCAGTTCTTC. This encodes CACSPSGGWYNEQFF.

This clonotype came up a few times. The V and J genes are TRBV12-3 or TRBV12-4 and TRBJ2-7; D call uncertain. The CDR3 consists of 13 residues. V lost 4 bases, J lost 3 bases, and 10 bases lay in between. CDR3: CASSSAVVYEQYF. The CDR3, as DNA: TGTGCCAGCAGTTCTGCAGTCGTCTACGAGCAGTACTTC.

The gene calls are TRBV5-6 and TRBJ2-4; 8 nucleotides agree with TRBD2. The CDR3 runs to 16 residues. Germline V gene data show CDR1 as SGHDT and CDR2 as YYEEEE. V was pared by 4 bases and J by 6 bases, with 12 bases of the junction left unmatched. This CDR3 reads CASSLRTAAGGNIQYF. The CDR3 DNA reads as TGTGCCAGCAGCCTCCGGACAGCGGCGGGGGGAAACATTCAGTACTTC.

The gene calls are TRBV3-1 and TRBJ1-5; no reliable D call. Germline loops: CDR1 LGHDT, CDR2 YNNKEL (reference sequence). The CDR3 is made up of 10 amino acids. V dropped 11 bases and J dropped 7 bases, with 9 bases sitting between them. The CDR3 region has the DNA TGTGCCGCCCCCGGCCAGCCCCAGCATTTT. Its translation is CAAPGQPQHF.

The rearrangement links TRBV2 to TRBJ2-3; 12 bases map to TRBD2. CDR1 is SNHLY and CDR2 is FYNNEI in the germline V gene. V shed 9 bases and J 4 bases; nucleotides not matched to a gene: 20. This CDR3 region has 19 residues. The CDR3 DNA follows: TGTGCCAGAAAGCCCCTAGCGGGGGGGCTGAGAGGGAGCTCAGATACGCAGTATTTT. Translated: CARKPLAGGLRGSSDTQYF. The full variable domain, rest sourced from reference TRBV2 and TRBJ2-3, is EPEVTQTPSHQVTQMGQEVILRCVPISNHLYFYWYRQILGQKVEFLVSFYNNEISEKSEIFDDQFSVERPDGSNFTLKIRSTKLEDSAMYFCARKPLAGGLRGSSDTQYFGPGTRLTVL.

The chain combines TRBV12-3 or TRBV12-4 with TRBJ2-5; 9 bases match TRBD1. The CDR3 is made up of 14 amino acids. The V segment lost 10 bases and the J segment 5 bases; nucleotides outside the gene matches: 11. The CDR3 sequence is CATRGTGILETQYF. CDR3 nucleotides: TGTGCCACCCGTGGGACAGGGATACTTGAGACCCAGTACTTC.

The sample holds a few counts of this clonotype. The V and J genes are TRBV6-1 and TRBJ1-1, with D unresolved. The V end lost 6 bases, the J end lost 4 bases, and 12 bases lay between the germline ends. The length of the CDR3 is 13 residues. The germline V gene encodes CDR1 MNHNS and CDR2 SASEGT. The CDR3 DNA follows: TGTGCCAGCAGCAGACGGCCTGGCACTGAAGCTTTCTTT. It yields the protein CASSRRPGTEAFF.

This clonotype was counted between two and nine times. The rearrangement links TRBV20-1 to TRBJ2-3; D perhaps matches TRBD2 (7 bases). The germline gives CDR1 DFQATT, CDR2 SNEGSKA (reference sequence). This CDR3 is built from 15 residues. V lost 3 bases to trimming and J lost 5 bases, with 18 bases between them. The CDR3 sequence is CSARKAAGAGDTQYF. DNA of the CDR3: TGCAGTGCTAGGAAGGCGGCGGGGGCGGGAGATACGCAGTATTTT.

The chain couples TRBV29-1 to TRBJ1-5, with TRBD1 as a possible D gene (6 bases). The V gene lost 4 bases and the J gene lost 7 bases, with 17 bases spanning the gap. CDR1 and CDR2 from the germline V gene are SQVTM and ANQGSEA. CDR3 length: 14 residues. The CDR3 DNA is TGCAGCGTTGGTTTTAAAGGGGGGGACCAGCCCCAGCATTTT. Translating gives CSVGFKGGDQPQHF.

This chain uses TRBV24-1 with TRBJ2-5, with D unclear. The CDR3 extends over 15 amino acids. Germline-derived CDR1 and CDR2 are KGHDR and SFDVKD. Trimming removed 6 bases from V and 1 base from J, with 14 bases in between. Here the CDR3 DNA reads TGTGCCACCAGTCGTTTCTTGGGTAGCCAAGAGACCCAGTACTTC. Its translation is CATSRFLGSQETQYF.

This clonotype was counted between two and nine times. This rearrangement joins TRBV10-3 to TRBJ2-2; D unclear. Germline assignment: CDR1 ENHRY and CDR2 SYGVKD. The CDR3 has 15 residues. Trimming pared 2 bases from V and 6 bases from J, leaving 13 bases between. The CDR3 region is CAISELRPSAGELFF. CDR3 nucleotides: TGTGCCATCAGTGAGCTGCGACCTTCAGCCGGGGAGCTGTTTTTT.

V is TRBV28 and J is TRBJ2-7; TRBD1 matches 10 bases. Trimming removed 5 bases from V and 6 bases from J; junction bases left unmatched: 10. CDR1 and CDR2 from the germline V gene are MDHEN and SYDVKM. This CDR3 has 15 amino acids. The CDR3 spells CASSPALRDRGEQYF. The DNA for the CDR3 is TGTGCCAGCAGTCCAGCCCTCCGGGACAGGGGCGAGCAGTACTTC.

This clonotype has just a few counts. The rearrangement uses TRBV20-1 and TRBJ2-2, with D perhaps TRBD1 or TRBD2 (5 bases each). V was trimmed by 4 bases and J by 6 bases, leaving 15 bases between them. Germline loops: CDR1 DFQATT, CDR2 SNEGSKA (reference sequence). This CDR3 is 14 amino acids long. The CDR3 loop is CSATAGTWAGELFF. CDR3 nucleotide sequence: TGCAGTGCTACAGCAGGGACCTGGGCCGGGGAGCTGTTTTTT.